The 27 T cell receptor beta chains given below trace back to one sample, sequenced in a study of T cell repertoires in cytomegalovirus infection. Their antigens are not known. TCRdb reprocessed the reads with MiXCR, giving one entry per CDR3 protein. The sample comprises 700,000 to 950,000 distinct CDR3 sequences, about 31% of which are singletons, and around 12% rests with the top ten. The sequenced sample was cultured CD8+ T cells from PBMCs, obtained from culture after CMV antigen stimulation. All receptors come from a human donor in good health (CMV status not recorded). Some clones in this sample may be carry-over from other donors' samples.

CDR3 DNA: TGCGCCAGCAGCCACGGGACAGTTCGGGCGGGGAATTCACCCCTCCACTTT. Translation gives CASSHGTVRAGNSPLHF. The chain carries TRBV4-3 and TRBJ1-6; TRBD1 agrees at 7 bases. Germline V CDR1 and CDR2: LGHNA, YSLEER. The CDR3 length is 17 residues. V dropped 3 bases and J dropped 7; count of bases not matched to a gene: 12.

This clonotype came up many times. The chain combines TRBV12-3 or TRBV12-4 with TRBJ1-4; D might be TRBD1 (6 bases). The length of the CDR3 is 14 residues. V was clipped by 5 bases and J by 3 bases, with 10 bases between them. The CDR3 region is CASSKQGPNEKLFF. As DNA, the CDR3 is TGTGCCAGCAGTAAACAGGGTCCTAATGAAAAACTGTTTTTT.

The chain recombines TRBV4-2 with TRBJ1-2, with D tentatively TRBD1 (6 bases). The CDR3 contains 15 residues. CDR1 and CDR2 from the germline V gene are LGHNA and YNFKEQ. V shed 0 bases and J shed 4 bases, with 12 bases lying between them. The CDR3 nucleotides are TGTGCCAGCAGCCAAGAGGGACACTCAGGCTATGGCTACACCTTC. Its translation is CASSQEGHSGYGYTF.

In this sample, this clonotype turned up a few times. The genes are TRBV6-2 or TRBV6-3 and TRBJ2-2; D may be TRBD1 (6 bases). V was shortened by 4 bases and J by 6 bases, with 21 bases between the two germline ends. CDR1 is MNHEY, CDR2 SVGEGT, per germline. This CDR3 is built from 17 residues. CDR3 region: CASSFTGYSLNAGELFF. The CDR3 DNA sequence: TGTGCCAGCAGTTTCACAGGGTACTCGCTCAATGCCGGGGAGCTGTTTTTT.

The chain links TRBV27 to TRBJ2-1; 7 bases map to TRBD1. This CDR3 is 15 amino acids long. Germline-derived CDR1 and CDR2 are MNHEY and SMNVEV (reference sequence). J gave up 5 bases and V 2 bases, and 6 bases lay outside the gene matches. CDR3 residues: CASSLIGTADNEQFF. The CDR3 nucleotides are TGTGCCAGCAGTTTAATCGGGACAGCAGACAATGAGCAGTTCTTC.

This clonotype has more than one count but fewer than ten. This chain joins TRBV9 and TRBJ2-2, with 8 bases lining up with TRBD1. V trimming: 2 bases; J trimming: 7 bases; junction bases outside the gene matches: 7. The CDR3 length is 15 residues. Per the germline V gene, CDR1 is SGDLS and CDR2 is YYNGEE. The CDR3: CASSVTGALYGELFF. Written as DNA, the CDR3 is TGTGCCAGCAGCGTGACAGGGGCCCTCTACGGGGAGCTGTTTTTT.

The chain uses TRBV7-3 and TRBJ2-1; TRBD2 aligns across 8 bases. Germline values: CDR1 SGHTA, CDR2 FQGTGA. V dropped 4 bases and J dropped 8; count of bases not matched to a gene: 16. The CDR3 contains 17 residues. CDR3 loop: CASSSPPGGALVYEQFF. The CDR3 DNA reads as TGTGCCAGCAGCTCCCCCCCCGGGGGGGCCTTAGTCTATGAGCAGTTCTTC. Combining the CDR3 with reference TRBV7-3 and TRBJ2-1 gives the whole variable domain GAGVSQTPSNKVTEKGKYVELRCDPISGHTALYWYRQSLGQGPEFLIYFQGTGAADDSGLPNDRFFAVRPEGSVSTLKIQRTERGDSAVYLCASSSPPGGALVYEQFFGPGTRLTVL.

The table lists this clonotype with many counts. The chain employs TRBV7-8 and TRBJ2-7, with D perhaps matching TRBD1 or TRBD2 (6 bases each). Between the trimmed V and J ends, which lost 0 bases and 3 bases, there was a span of 12 bases. Germline V gene lookup returns CDR1 SGHVS and CDR2 FQNEAQ. The CDR3 sequence is 15 residues long. CDR3 in DNA: TGTGCCAGCAGCTTAGCGGGGAGGACAGTCTACGAGCAGTACTTC. It translates to CASSLAGRTVYEQYF.

CDR3 loop: CASHRGGMDTQYF. CDR3 nucleotides: TGTGCCAGTCACCGGGGGGGCATGGATACGCAGTATTTT. J is TRBJ2-3 and V is TRBV12-3 or TRBV12-4, with 8 bases that match TRBD2. Trimming took 9 bases from V and 6 from J; bases not matched to a gene: 8. This CDR3 has 13 amino acids.

The V call is TRBV20-1, the J call TRBJ2-7, with D perhaps matching TRBD1 (6 bases). V lost 0 bases to trimming and J lost 3 bases, with 12 bases between them. This CDR3 comprises 14 residues. The germline gives CDR1 DFQATT, CDR2 SNEGSKA (reference sequence). CDR3 loop: CSARDLTGFYEQYF. Here the CDR3 DNA reads TGCAGTGCTAGAGATTTGACAGGATTCTACGAGCAGTACTTC.

This clonotype came up a few times. V and J are TRBV20-1 and TRBJ2-7, with D possibly TRBD1 on 7 matching bases. V was clipped by 5 bases and J by 4 bases, with 21 bases between them. This CDR3 spans 15 amino acids. Germline CDR1 reads DFQATT; CDR2 reads SNEGSKA (reference sequence). Here the CDR3 reads CSAPTPGDRYYEQYF. The CDR3 nucleotides are TGCAGTGCTCCCACCCCGGGGGACAGATATTACGAGCAGTACTTC.

This clonotype came up many times. This chain links TRBV7-8 with TRBJ2-1; D perhaps matches TRBD1 (5 bases). Germline CDR1 reads SGHVS; CDR2 reads FQNEAQ. V was cut by 4 bases and J by 5 bases, with 18 bases left in between. This CDR3 spans 16 amino acids. The CDR3 region is CASSSRTGARHNEQFF. The CDR3 region has the DNA TGTGCCAGCAGCTCCCGAACAGGCGCCAGACACAATGAGCAGTTCTTC.

This clonotype was detected a few times. The chain carries TRBV6-2 or TRBV6-3 and TRBJ2-7; D is unresolved. This CDR3 has 12 residues. V dropped 6 bases and J dropped 2 bases, with 8 bases sitting between them. Looked up from germline, CDR1 is MNHEY and CDR2 is SVGEGT. The CDR3 region has the DNA TGTGCCAGCAGCGCTGGGACCTACGAGCAGTACGTC. It yields the protein CASSAGTYEQYV.

The rearrangement links TRBV7-6 to TRBJ2-2, with TRBD1 identical over 10 bases. The CDR3 covers 16 residues. CDR1 SGHVS and CDR2 FNYEAQ come from the germline V gene. Germline trimming cut 5 bases from V and 7 bases from J; bases unmatched to any gene: 10. The CDR3 here is CASSPRDRGQGGELFF. CDR3 in DNA: TGTGCCAGCAGCCCCCGGGACAGGGGCCAAGGCGGGGAGCTGTTTTTT. The full variable domain, rest sourced from reference TRBV7-6 and TRBJ2-2, is GAGVSQSPRYKVTKRGQDVALRCDPISGHVSLYWYRQALGQGPEFLTYFNYEAQQDKSGLPNDRFSAERPEGSISTLTIQRTEQRDSAMYRCASSPRDRGQGGELFFGEGSRLTVL.

This clonotype was recorded a few times. The chain uses TRBV7-6 and TRBJ2-2, with no clear D. CDR3 size: 17 residues. CDR1 and CDR2 (germline): SGHVS, FNYEAQ. Trimming took 5 bases from V and 3 from J, leaving 19 bases between them. The CDR3 DNA sequence: TGTGCCAGCAGCCCCCAGGCAGGATCGTTGGACACCGGGGAGCTGTTTTTT. Translation: CASSPQAGSLDTGELFF.

This rearrangement joins TRBV7-9 to TRBJ1-1; no clear D. With 6 bases removed from V and 5 bases from J, the gap between germline ends came to 7 bases. This CDR3 contains 11 residues. In germline, CDR1 is SEHNR, CDR2 FQNEAQ (reference sequence). The DNA for the CDR3 is TGTGCCAGCAGGATGGGGACTGAAGCTTTCTTT. Translating gives CASRMGTEAFF.

The chain carries TRBV6-5 and TRBJ1-3; the D gene is possibly TRBD1 (5 bases). V was shortened by 6 bases and J by 6 bases, with 12 bases between the two germline ends. The germline CDR1 and CDR2 sequences are MNHEY and SVGAGI. The CDR3 is 13 residues long. The CDR3 sequence: CASSSGGPNTIYF. The DNA of the CDR3 is TGTGCCAGCAGCTCGGGGGGACCAAACACCATATATTTT.

V usage is TRBV12-3 or TRBV12-4 and J usage is TRBJ2-1; the match to TRBD1 covers 7 bases. Trimming took 2 bases from V and 10 from J; bases not matched to a gene: 2. The CDR3 spans 12 residues. The CDR3 sequence: CASSLIGGEQFF. CDR3 nucleotide sequence: TGTGCCAGCAGTTTAATAGGGGGCGAGCAGTTCTTC.

This clonotype was observed a few times. This chain uses TRBV20-1 with TRBJ2-7, with 12 bases aligning to TRBD2. The CDR3 is 14 amino acids. CDR1 DFQATT and CDR2 SNEGSKA come from the germline V gene (reference sequence). With 3 bases clipped from V and 7 bases from J, the junction kept 7 bases outside the gene matches. The CDR3 nucleotides read TGCAGTGCTAGCGCTAGCGGGGGGGCGGGAGAGCAGTACTTC. It yields the protein CSASASGGAGEQYF.

The sample holds a few counts of this clonotype. The rearrangement joins TRBV5-1 to TRBJ1-4; D call uncertain. The CDR3 is 15 residues long. V shed 0 bases and J shed 0 bases, with 6 bases lying between them. The germline CDR1 and CDR2 sequences are SGHRS and YFSETQ. This CDR3 reads CASSLEWATNEKLFF. CDR3 sequence (DNA): TGCGCCAGCAGCTTGGAATGGGCAACTAATGAAAAACTGTTTTTT.

This rearrangement joins TRBV19 to TRBJ1-1; tentative D call: TRBD1 (5 bases). Germline CDR1 reads LNHDA; CDR2 reads SQIVND (reference sequence). This CDR3 comprises 13 residues. V dropped 8 bases and J dropped 0 bases, with 10 bases sitting between them. CDR3 DNA: TGTGCCAGTTTCGACAGTTTGAACACTGAAGCTTTCTTT. Its translation: CASFDSLNTEAFF.

As regards this clonotype: A read error is possible here, since a much larger clone lies one base away. The J gene is TRBJ1-1, the V gene TRBV5-5, with 10 bases identical to TRBD1. The germline CDR1 and CDR2 sequences are SGHKS and YYEKEE (reference sequence). Losses at the gene ends were 3 bases for V and 0 bases for J; bases not matched to a gene: 2. The CDR3 loop spans 15 amino acids. The CDR3 sequence is CASSWGQGMNTEAFF. The DNA of the CDR3 is TGTGCCAGCAGCTGGGGACAGGGGATGAACACTGAAGCTTTCTTT. The variable domain in full, with the rest retrieved from reference TRBV5-5 and TRBJ1-1, is DAGVTQSPTHLIKTRGQQVTLRCSPISGHKSVSWYQQVLGQGPQFIFQYYEKEERGRGNFPDRFSARQFPNYSSELNVNALLLGDSALYLCASSWGQGMNTEAFFGQGTRLTVV.

This chain uses TRBV28 with TRBJ2-1; 14 bases align to TRBD2. The CDR3 is made up of 18 amino acids. V trimming: 5 bases; J trimming: 0 bases; junction bases outside the gene matches: 6. Germline V gene lookup returns CDR1 MDHEN and CDR2 SYDVKM. The CDR3 protein is CASSPPGLAGVSYNEQFF. The CDR3 nucleotides are TGTGCCAGCAGTCCACCGGGACTAGCGGGGGTCTCCTACAATGAGCAGTTCTTC.

V gene TRBV4-1 combines with J gene TRBJ2-5; D is undetermined. Germline values: CDR1 MGHRA, CDR2 YSYEKL. The CDR3 runs to 13 residues. Trimming shortened V by 0 bases and J by 5 bases, and 7 bases separated the two germline ends. In DNA form, the CDR3 reads TGCGCCAGCAGCCAAGAGTCCCGGGAGACCCAGTACTTC. Translating it yields CASSQESRETQYF.

This chain uses TRBV29-1 with TRBJ2-5; 7 positions agree with TRBD2. The CDR3 runs 16 residues. V was pared by 0 bases and J by 5 bases, with 12 bases of the junction left unmatched. CDR1 and CDR2 (germline): SQVTM, ANQGSEA. The DNA of the CDR3 is TGCAGCGTTGAAGACCACCCGGGACTAATGAGGGAGACCCAGTACTTC. This codes for CSVEDHPGLMRETQYF.

The V and J genes are TRBV7-9 and TRBJ1-1; TRBD1 agrees at 7 bases. This CDR3 has 12 residues. After removal of 8 bases from V and 4 bases from J, the junction contained 4 bases not matched to a gene. Germline V gene sequence: CDR1 SEHNR, CDR2 FQNEAQ (reference sequence). The CDR3 coding sequence is TGTGCCAGCCTCGAGGGGGCCACTGAAGCTTTCTTT. Translated, it gives CASLEGATEAFF.

CDR3 amino acids: CASSAGLAGTNEQFF. Written as DNA, the CDR3 is TGTGCCAGCAGTGCTGGACTAGCGGGGACCAATGAGCAGTTCTTC. The J gene is TRBJ2-1, the V gene TRBV6-1; 12 nucleotides align to TRBD2. The CDR3 is 15 residues long. Trimming at V came to 4 bases and at J to 6 bases, leaving 4 bases not matched to a gene. Per the germline V gene, CDR1 is MNHNS and CDR2 is SASEGT.